Shown below are 25 T cell receptor beta chains from a single sample sequenced in a study of blood T cell repertoires in COVID-19. Assay: immunoSEQ multiplex PCR; the TCRdb copy retains only in-frame clones and omits some. Of 200,000 to 300,000 clones listed, 87% are singletons. Sequences were obtained from PBMCs or T cells enriched from blood (not recorded which). These receptors came from a woman in her 30s with acute COVID-19.

The genes are TRBV28 and TRBJ1-2; D is undetermined. In germline, CDR1 is MDHEN, CDR2 SYDVKM. The CDR3 covers 13 residues. Trimming cost V 2 bases and J 8 bases, with 12 bases left between them. CDR3 region: CASSLRGMDGYTF. The CDR3 bases are TGTGCCAGCAGTTTAAGAGGGATGGACGGCTACACCTTC.

The chain joins TRBV6-5 to TRBJ1-5, with D perhaps TRBD1 (5 bases). The CDR3 extends over 14 amino acids. Germline V lookup: CDR1 MNHEY, CDR2 SVGAGI. Trimming shortened V by 6 bases and J by 4 bases, and 13 bases separated the two germline ends. DNA of the CDR3: TGTGCCAGCAGAGATAAGGGGTGGAATCAGCCCCAGCATTTT. It codes for CASRDKGWNQPQHF.

The gene calls are TRBV10-3 and TRBJ2-2; 8 positions match TRBD1. The CDR3 contains 15 residues. Germline-derived CDR1 and CDR2 are ENHRY and SYGVKD. The J segment lost 3 bases and the V segment lost 6 bases, leaving 6 bases of the junction unmatched. The CDR3 region has the DNA TGTGCCATCAGCGGCGGACAGGGTTACACCGGGGAGCTGTTTTTT. This gives the protein CAISGGQGYTGELFF.

Only a few counts were recorded for this clone. J is TRBJ2-1 and V is TRBV6-2 or TRBV6-3; 15 bases line up with TRBD2. With V trimmed by 6 bases and J by 7 bases, 4 bases remained unmatched. CDR3 length: 15 amino acids. Germline values: CDR1 MNHEY, CDR2 SVGEGT. The CDR3: CASSWTSGGVNEQFF. CDR3 DNA sequence: TGTGCCAGCAGCTGGACTAGCGGGGGGGTGAATGAGCAGTTCTTC.

This clone was counted a single time. The chain uses TRBV4-2 and TRBJ2-7, with a weak D call TRBD1 (5 bases). Germline-derived CDR1 and CDR2 are LGHNA and YNFKEQ. Trimming took 4 bases from V and 0 from J, leaving 13 bases between them. The CDR3 is 15 residues long. Here the CDR3 reads CASSPRQLHSYEQYF. As DNA, the CDR3 is TGTGCCAGCAGCCCCCGACAGTTACACTCCTACGAGCAGTACTTC.

The chain uses TRBV7-8 and TRBJ2-1; 7 bases map to TRBD2. Germline V gives CDR1 SGHVS, CDR2 FQNEAQ. J gave up 6 bases and V 5 bases, and 10 bases lay outside the gene matches. The CDR3 spans 15 residues. In DNA form, the CDR3 reads TGTGCCAGCAGCCGAGAGTGGCGGGGGACCAATGAGCAGTTCTTC. Translating gives CASSREWRGTNEQFF. Variable domain in full (rest from reference TRBV7-8 and TRBJ2-1): GAGVSQSPRYKVAKRGQDVALRCDPISGHVSLFWYQQALGQGPEFLTYFQNEAQLDKSGLPSDRFFAERPEGSVSTLKIQRTQQEDSAVYLCASSREWRGTNEQFFGPGTRLTVL.

CDR3 bases: TGTGCCAGCTCACCACAGGGGCGTGCGGGCTACACCTTC. As protein: CASSPQGRAGYTF. The gene calls are TRBV18 and TRBJ1-2, with a possible D match to TRBD1 (5 bases). The CDR3 runs to 13 residues. CDR1 KGHSH and CDR2 LQKENI come from the germline V gene. The germline V and J ends were trimmed by 1 base and 8 bases, with 11 bases remaining between them.

The chain uses TRBV23-1 and TRBJ1-6; 7 bases line up with TRBD1. TRBV23-1 is an ORF, and what it does is uncertain. V was clipped by 2 bases and J by 8 bases; unmatched bases: 15. The CDR3 totals 18 residues. This CDR3 is CASSQGGGQGVPDSPLHF. In DNA, the CDR3 is TGCGCCAGCAGTCAAGGAGGAGGTCAGGGGGTACCCGATTCACCCCTCCACTTT.

This chain links TRBV10-3 with TRBJ1-1; TRBD1 matches 8 bases. The CDR3 runs 13 residues. CDR1 is ENHRY and CDR2 is SYGVKD in the germline V gene. The J segment lost 7 bases and the V segment lost 7 bases, leaving 8 bases of the junction unmatched. The CDR3 sequence: CAITPGQGFEAFF. The DNA for the CDR3 is TGTGCCATCACCCCAGGACAGGGATTTGAAGCTTTCTTT.

The genes are TRBV11-2 and TRBJ1-1; D is uncertain. There are 13 residues in the CDR3. The germline V gene encodes CDR1 SGHAT and CDR2 FQNNGV. V was clipped by 1 base and J by 5 bases, with 8 bases between them. CDR3 in amino acids: CASSLGLRTEAFF. DNA of the CDR3: TGTGCCAGCAGCTTAGGGTTGAGGACTGAAGCTTTCTTT.

This clone was seen just once. The CDR3 loop reads CASSPVLRRKITDLYEQYF. CDR3 sequence (DNA): TGTGCCAGCTCACCGGTTTTGCGCAGGAAAATCACCGACCTTTACGAGCAGTACTTC. The chain has TRBV18 and TRBJ2-7; D gene unclear. The CDR3 spans 19 residues. With 3 bases removed from V and 4 bases from J, the gap between germline ends came to 28 bases. The germline V gene encodes CDR1 KGHSH and CDR2 LQKENI.

V and J are TRBV7-2 and TRBJ1-3; D perhaps matches TRBD1 (6 bases). V lost 5 bases and J 4 bases, leaving 12 bases between the germline ends. Germline assignment: CDR1 SGHTA and CDR2 FQGNSA. The CDR3 runs to 14 residues. CDR3 sequence reads: CASSPMGAGNTIYF. CDR3 nucleotides: TGTGCCAGCAGCCCTATGGGGGCGGGAAACACCATATATTTT.

This clone has only one observation. The V call is TRBV7-8, the J call TRBJ1-2; TRBD1 is a possible D gene (5 bases). Germline V gene data show CDR1 as SGHVS and CDR2 as FQNEAQ. The CDR3 has 14 amino acids. Between the trimmed V and J ends, which lost 1 base and 8 bases, there was a span of 14 bases. The CDR3 region has the DNA TGTGCCAGCAGCTTAGTACAGGCCGCGGAGGGCTACACCTTC. Encoded protein: CASSLVQAAEGYTF. Drawing the rest from reference TRBV7-8 and TRBJ1-2, the complete variable domain is GAGVSQSPRYKVAKRGQDVALRCDPISGHVSLFWYQQALGQGPEFLTYFQNEAQLDKSGLPSDRFFAERPEGSVSTLKIQRTQQEDSAVYLCASSLVQAAEGYTFGSGTRLTVV.

This clone was picked up one time. The V call is TRBV6-2 or TRBV6-3, the J call TRBJ1-1; 8 bases are a match to TRBD1. The CDR3 covers 17 residues. The ends lost 5 bases at V and 1 base at J; junction bases unmatched: 12. In germline, CDR1 is MNHEY, CDR2 SVGEGT. This CDR3 reads CASSQGTGPFRNTEAFF. The DNA for the CDR3 is TGTGCCAGCAGTCAAGGGACAGGACCATTCCGGAACACTGAAGCTTTCTTT.

This rearrangement joins TRBV19 to TRBJ1-1, with D unresolved. Germline V gene sequence: CDR1 LNHDA, CDR2 SQIVND (reference sequence). The V gene lost 3 bases and the J gene lost 7 bases, with 9 bases spanning the gap. This CDR3 has 12 amino acids. The CDR3 loop is CASSIEGGEAFF. DNA of the CDR3: TGTGCCAGTAGTATTGAGGGCGGTGAAGCTTTCTTT. Filled out from reference TRBV19 and TRBJ1-1, the complete variable domain reads DGGITQSPKYLFRKEGQNVTLSCEQNLNHDAMYWYRQDPGQGLRLIYYSQIVNDFQKGDIAEGYSVSREKKESFPLTVTSAQKNPTAFYLCASSIEGGEAFFGQGTRLTVV.

V and J are TRBV7-9 and TRBJ1-4; D gene ambiguous. Germline V gene lookup returns CDR1 SEHNR and CDR2 FQNEAQ (reference sequence). The V end lost 6 bases, the J end lost 6 bases, and 14 bases lay between the germline ends. The CDR3 is 14 amino acids. CDR3 DNA sequence: TGTGCCAGCAGTGGGGAGCTTTCCGATGAAAAACTGTTTTTT. It is translated as CASSGELSDEKLFF.

V and J are TRBV5-6 and TRBJ2-7; 9 bases align to TRBD1. The CDR3 runs to 12 residues. Germline CDR1 and CDR2: SGHDT and YYEEEE. The trim removed 2 bases at V and 12 bases at J, leaving 6 bases unmatched. CDR3 sequence (DNA): TGTGCCAGCAGCTTAGGGGGACAGGGACGGTACTTC. Its translation: CASSLGGQGRYF.

The genes are TRBV7-9 and TRBJ2-7; 8 nucleotides line up with TRBD1. Trimming removed 3 bases from V and 4 bases from J; junction bases left unmatched: 5. The CDR3 has 14 amino acids. Germline CDR1 SEHNR, CDR2 FQNEAQ (reference sequence). The CDR3 DNA reads as TGTGCCAGCAGCTTGAATCAGGGGGCGTACGAGCAGTACTTC. This encodes CASSLNQGAYEQYF.

This clone has just one count. The chain joins TRBV29-1 to TRBJ1-1, with unresolved D. The germline V gene encodes CDR1 SQVTM and CDR2 ANQGSEA. Trimming cost V 5 bases and J 0 bases, with 7 bases left between them. The length of the CDR3 is 12 residues. CDR3 protein: CSVNRMNTEAFF. The CDR3 DNA reads TGCAGCGTTAATCGTATGAACACTGAAGCTTTCTTT.

The V gene is TRBV7-2, the J gene TRBJ1-6; TRBD1 is a possible D gene (5 bases). V dropped 5 bases and J dropped 4 bases, with 6 bases sitting between them. CDR1 is SGHTA, CDR2 FQGNSA, per germline. The length of the CDR3 is 13 residues. CDR3 protein: CASSRGYNSPLHF. The CDR3 region has the DNA TGTGCCAGCAGCAGGGGTTATAATTCACCCCTCCACTTT.

This clone was counted at least ten times. This rearrangement joins TRBV11-2 to TRBJ1-3, with TRBD1 matching over 8 bases. J gave up 4 bases and V 5 bases, and 10 bases lay outside the gene matches. The germline CDR1 and CDR2 sequences are SGHAT and FQNNGV. CDR3 length equals 16 residues. The CDR3 DNA reads TGTGCCAGCAGCCCAGGGGGCAGGGGCTCCGGAAACACCATATATTTT. As protein: CASSPGGRGSGNTIYF.

The table lists this clone with a few counts. This chain connects TRBV19 to TRBJ1-2; D remains ambiguous. V lost 6 bases to trimming and J lost 0 bases, with 14 bases between them. The CDR3 totals 15 residues. Germline CDR1 and CDR2: LNHDA and SQIVND (reference sequence). The CDR3 here is CASRISSGANYGYTF. CDR3 nucleotides: TGTGCCAGTAGGATTTCTTCGGGAGCTAACTATGGCTACACCTTC. The full variable domain, rest sourced from reference TRBV19 and TRBJ1-2, is DGGITQSPKYLFRKEGQNVTLSCEQNLNHDAMYWYRQDPGQGLRLIYYSQIVNDFQKGDIAEGYSVSREKKESFPLTVTSAQKNPTAFYLCASRISSGANYGYTFGSGTRLTVV.

The rearrangement links TRBV12-2 to TRBJ2-7; whether TRBD2, the table's D call, matches the DNA was not checked. TRBV12-2 is a pseudogene segment. The CDR3 runs to 16 residues. CDR3 loop: CASRFPTDSPGDEQYF. CDR3 DNA: TGTGCAAGTCGCTTCCCTACTGACAGTCCGGGGGACGAGCAGTACTTC.

This rearrangement joins TRBV9 to TRBJ1-1; D is undetermined. Trimming pared 0 bases from V and 5 bases from J, leaving 14 bases between. This CDR3 region has 15 residues. Germline V lookup: CDR1 SGDLS, CDR2 YYNGEE. The CDR3 DNA sequence: TGTGCCAGCAGCGTAGATGGGCCGAGAGGGACTGAAGCTTTCTTT. Its protein product is CASSVDGPRGTEAFF.

V is TRBV6-5 and J is TRBJ1-2, with a tentative D call TRBD1 (5 bases). The ends were cut back, 6 bases at V and 1 base at J, with 9 bases in the middle. The germline V gene has CDR1 MNHEY and CDR2 SVGAGI. There are 13 residues in the CDR3. The CDR3 loop reads CASRPTVNYGYTF. In nucleotides, the CDR3 is TGTGCCAGCAGACCGACAGTTAACTATGGCTACACCTTC.